This note documents a single T cell receptor beta chain sequence. Its antigen is undetermined. The CDR3 consists of 14 residues. V lost 0 bases, J lost 3 bases, and 8 bases lay in between. From germline, CDR1 is SGDLS and CDR2 YYNGEE. This sample was taken from a study of shared clonotypes between healthy human individuals. General study findings and limits: For naive CD4 cells, 4.5% to 6.5% of clonotypes were shared across a few donors. Blood alone was sampled, and tissue repertoires likely differ.

All participating donors were Caucasian adults from Nashville, Tennessee. Division of CD4+ cells produced a CD45RA+ naive subset and a CD45RA-negative memory subset. TCRdb's table, derived via immunoSEQ multiplex PCR, lists solely in-frame clones and lacks some. This sample has some 2,100,000 clones, with under 97% found just once. Sequencing was carried out using naive CD4+ T cells sorted from blood. Subset denoted: CD45RA+ positively selected. The chain recombines TRBV9 with TRBJ2-3; no reliable D call. This TCR was recovered from a man between 18 and 35 years old in good health. In DNA, the CDR3 is TGTGCCAGCAGCGTAGAGGAGTGGACAGATACGCAGTATTTT. Encoded protein: CASSVEEWTDTQYF. The variable domain in full, with the rest retrieved from reference TRBV9 and TRBJ2-3, is DSGVTQTPKHLITATGQRVTLRCSPRSGDLSVYWYQQSLDQGLQFLIQYYNGEERAKGNILERFSAQQFPDLHSELNLSSLELGDSALYFCASSVEEWTDTQYFGPGTRLTVL.